Below are 23 T cell receptor beta chains sequenced from a single sample in a study of T cells in Graves' hyperthyroidism and ophthalmopathy. There were TCR beta CDR3 regions amplified from RNA transcripts. HTBI primers were the set used in a first-round RT-PCR of the TCR CDR3. MiXCR, applied by TCRdb to the multiplex PCR reads, yields one record per CDR3 protein. The repertoire has about 600,000 distinct CDR3 sequences, approximately 15% of them found once; the top ten carry over 6%. Sequencing was carried out using blood. These receptor sequences come from a woman aged 18 to 35 with Graves' ophthalmopathy.

This clonotype was detected only once. This may be a read error: a much more frequent sequence differs by one nucleotide. Since no conserved phenylalanine or tryptophan closes the CDR3, a read error is the likely cause. V and J are TRBV12-3 or TRBV12-4 and TRBJ1-1; TRBD1 matches 8 bases. V trimming: 7 bases; J trimming: 1 base; junction bases outside the gene matches: 5. There are 14 residues in the CDR3. In nucleotides, the CDR3 is TGTGCCAGCAAGACAGGGGACGGGAACACTGAAGCTTTCCTT. Its translation: CASKTGDGNTEAFL.

The V and J genes are TRBV6-2 or TRBV6-3 and TRBJ2-2, with 8 bases fitting TRBD2. The CDR3 loop spans 15 amino acids. The germline V gene has CDR1 MNHEY and CDR2 SVGEGT. Unmatched junction bases numbered 13, after V lost 6 bases and J lost 10 bases. The CDR3 reads CASRVASGLSEELFF. The DNA of the CDR3 is TGTGCCAGCAGGGTGGCTAGCGGGTTATCGGAGGAGCTGTTTTTT.

The table lists this clonotype with a few counts. V gene TRBV18 combines with J gene TRBJ2-1; 7 bases are shared with TRBD2. The CDR3 contains 16 residues. Losses at the gene ends were 2 bases for V and 5 bases for J; bases not matched to a gene: 9. In germline, CDR1 is KGHSH, CDR2 LQKENI. CDR3 DNA sequence: TGTGCCAGCTCACCAATGGCGGGAGACCTGCACAATGAGCAGTTCTTC. Protein sequence: CASSPMAGDLHNEQFF.

This clonotype was seen at least ten times. This sequence joins TRBV29-1 and TRBJ1-1; no firm D call. The CDR3 runs 13 residues. V was shortened by 5 bases and J by 0 bases, with 10 bases between the two germline ends. The germline CDR1 and CDR2 sequences are SQVTM and ANQGSEA. The CDR3 DNA is TGCAGCGTTTTCGGCAGTCTGAACACTGAAGCTTTCTTT. Its protein product is CSVFGSLNTEAFF.

In regard to this clonotype: A much bigger clone sits one base away, suggesting this may be a read error. This chain joins TRBV28 and TRBJ2-7; no reliable D call. Germline lookup yields CDR1 MDHEN and CDR2 SYDVKM. The CDR3 runs 16 residues. The DNA for the CDR3 is TGTGCCAGCAGTTCGAGAAGCGAAATGAGCTCCTACAAGCAGTACTTC. Protein product: CASSSRSEMSSYKQYF.

This clonotype was counted ten times or more. This chain links TRBV5-4 with TRBJ1-2; possibly TRBD1 for D (5 bases). Germline values: CDR1 SGHNT, CDR2 YYREEE (reference sequence). Trimming cost V 1 base and J 9 bases, with 16 bases left between them. The length of the CDR3 is 14 residues. DNA of the CDR3: TGTGCCAGCAGCTTGTCGGGACTTGTAGATAGCTACACCTTC. It translates to CASSLSGLVDSYTF.

This clonotype has ten or more counts. The genes are TRBV5-1 and TRBJ2-1, with 12 bases identical to TRBD2. This CDR3 has 15 residues. Trimming removed 3 bases from V and 8 bases from J; junction bases left unmatched: 6. CDR1 and CDR2 (germline): SGHRS, YFSETQ. For the CDR3, the DNA is TGCGCCAGCAGCTCCCGGAGACTAGCGGGGGATGAGCAGTTCTTC. As protein: CASSSRRLAGDEQFF.

As to this clonotype: Being one base from a much bigger clone, this may be a read error. The chain links TRBV7-9 to TRBJ2-5; 8 positions agree with TRBD2. The CDR3 extends over 12 amino acids. Germline V gene data show CDR1 as SEHNR and CDR2 as FQNEAQ (reference sequence). V was clipped by 7 bases and J by 5 bases; unmatched bases: 3. The DNA of the CDR3 is TGTGCCAGCAACTCGGGAGGGGAGACCCAGTACTTC. The encoded protein is CASNSGGETQYF.

This clonotype was seen many times. The chain recombines TRBV12-3 or TRBV12-4 with TRBJ2-1, with D perhaps TRBD2 (6 bases). The CDR3 runs to 18 residues. Trimming shortened V by 6 bases and J by 0 bases, and 21 bases separated the two germline ends. CDR3 DNA sequence: TGTGCCAGCAGCCCTCCGTTTGGTTCGCGGGACTCCTACAATGAGCAGTTCTTC. Translation: CASSPPFGSRDSYNEQFF.

This clonotype was counted a few times. A read error may account for a junction end that differs from germline. This chain connects TRBV27 to TRBJ2-1; TRBD1 aligns across 9 bases. Germline V gene lookup returns CDR1 MNHEY and CDR2 SMNVEV (reference sequence). The CDR3 has 15 amino acids. CDR3 region: CASRGQGSSYNGQFF. The CDR3 bases are TGTGCCAGCCGGGGACAGGGTAGCTCCTACAATGGGCAGTTCTTC.

This clonotype was recorded many times. The gene calls are TRBV28 and TRBJ2-3; D ambiguous. Germline V gene data show CDR1 as MDHEN and CDR2 as SYDVKM. V lost 4 bases to trimming and J lost 0 bases, with 8 bases between them. This CDR3 contains 14 residues. The CDR3 loop reads CASSSAVSTDTQYF. The CDR3 DNA reads TGTGCCAGCAGTTCGGCGGTTAGCACAGATACGCAGTATTTT.

Many counts were recorded for this clonotype. This chain uses TRBV7-2 with TRBJ1-2; weak D call: TRBD1 (6 bases). V lost 0 bases, J lost 1 base, and 6 bases lay in between. The CDR3 contains 14 residues. Germline lookup yields CDR1 SGHTA and CDR2 FQGNSA. In DNA form, the CDR3 reads TGTGCCAGCAGCTTAGCCAGGGGTAACTATGGCTACACCTTC. Translation: CASSLARGNYGYTF.

This clonotype occurred many times. V and J are TRBV28 and TRBJ2-5; TRBD2 aligns across 16 bases. Germline V gene sequence: CDR1 MDHEN, CDR2 SYDVKM. V trimming: 6 bases; J trimming: 2 bases; junction bases outside the gene matches: 18. There are 21 residues in the CDR3. The CDR3 reads CASREKAGTSGRGVEQETQYF. CDR3 nucleotide sequence: TGTGCCAGCAGAGAGAAAGCCGGGACTAGCGGGAGGGGGGTGGAACAAGAGACCCAGTACTTC.

This clonotype has a handful of counts. The chain links TRBV27 to TRBJ1-2, with TRBD1 identical over 9 bases. Germline V gives CDR1 MNHEY, CDR2 SMNVEV (reference sequence). The CDR3 runs 17 residues. Trimming took 3 bases from V and 0 from J; bases not matched to a gene: 8. The CDR3 DNA is TGTGCCAGCAGTTTGGGGTCCGGGACAGGGACTAACTATGGCTACACCTTC. This sequence encodes CASSLGSGTGTNYGYTF.

This clonotype was seen repeatedly, ten times or more. V gene TRBV6-2 or TRBV6-3 combines with J gene TRBJ2-7; the D gene is possibly TRBD1 (6 bases). The CDR3 spans 17 residues. Trimming left V 2 bases short and J 4 bases short, with 21 bases between. CDR1 and CDR2 from the germline V gene are MNHEY and SVGEGT. This CDR3 reads CASSYHTRQARGYEQYF. The DNA of the CDR3 is TGTGCCAGCAGTTACCACACCCGACAGGCGCGAGGTTACGAGCAGTACTTC.

The sample holds many counts of this clonotype. The genes are TRBV9 and TRBJ1-4; D not resolved. Germline CDR1 SGDLS, CDR2 YYNGEE. This CDR3 is 15 amino acids long. Trimming shortened V by 3 bases and J by 3 bases, and 12 bases separated the two germline ends. The CDR3 is CASSGEVLANEKLFF. CDR3 DNA sequence: TGTGCCAGCAGCGGAGAGGTCCTAGCTAATGAAAAACTGTTTTTT.

This clonotype has a count of ten or more. The CDR3 spells CASSLGDSQETQYF. The CDR3 coding sequence is TGCGCCAGCAGCTTGGGGGACTCACAAGAGACCCAGTACTTC. The genes are TRBV5-1 and TRBJ2-5, with D possibly TRBD2 on 6 matching bases. There are 14 residues in the CDR3. CDR1 and CDR2 (germline): SGHRS, YFSETQ. Trimming took off 0 bases at V and 2 bases at J, with 8 bases between the two ends.

The V gene is TRBV5-5, the J gene TRBJ2-1; D tentatively reads TRBD1 or TRBD2 (5 bases each). CDR1 SGHKS and CDR2 YYEKEE come from the germline V gene (reference sequence). The CDR3 sequence is 17 residues long. Trimming removed 7 bases at V and 3 bases at J, with 23 bases between. The CDR3 DNA follows: TGTGCCAGCTCACCCCAGGGCGGGCGGAGCTTCTACAATGAGCAGTTCTTC. Residues: CASSPQGGRSFYNEQFF.

At least ten counts were recorded for this clonotype. The chain uses TRBV2 and TRBJ2-1, with 10 nucleotides matching TRBD2. The CDR3 is 17 residues long. J lost 6 bases, V lost 0 bases, and 8 bases had no gene match. Germline CDR1 SNHLY, CDR2 FYNNEI. For the CDR3, the DNA is TGTGCCAGCAGTGAAGCCCTGACTAGCGGGTTCCTCAATGAGCAGTTCTTC. Amino acid sequence: CASSEALTSGFLNEQFF.

This clonotype was picked up many times. CDR3 coding DNA: TGTGCCAGCAGCAGGGACAATACATTACGCGAGCAGTACTTC. Protein product: CASSRDNTLREQYF. This chain links TRBV6-1 with TRBJ2-7; D possibly corresponds to TRBD1 (6 bases). This CDR3 spans 14 amino acids. V lost 6 bases, J lost 6 bases, and 18 bases lay in between. Germline CDR1 is MNHNS and CDR2 is SASEGT.

In its sample, this clonotype was seen a few times. J is TRBJ2-3 and V is TRBV18; the D gene is possibly TRBD2 (6 bases). Germline V gene sequence: CDR1 KGHSH, CDR2 LQKENI. The CDR3 sequence is 15 residues long. Trimming left V 4 bases short and J 8 bases short, with 19 bases between. The CDR3 sequence: CASSRSDDSRGTQYF. DNA of the CDR3: TGTGCCAGCTCACGCTCTGACGACTCGCGGGGTACGCAGTATTTT.

The V and J genes are TRBV4-2 and TRBJ2-5; D not resolved. V was clipped by 1 base and J by 5 bases, with 8 bases between them. CDR3 size: 13 residues. The germline gives CDR1 LGHNA, CDR2 YNFKEQ. CDR3 in DNA: TGTGCCAGCAGCCAAGTCTTCGGGGAGACCCAGTACTTC. This encodes CASSQVFGETQYF.

The sample holds a few counts of this clonotype. This chain connects TRBV7-9 to TRBJ2-6; D remains ambiguous. V was pared by 5 bases and J by 0 bases, with 11 bases between. Germline assignment: CDR1 SEHNR and CDR2 FQNEAQ (reference sequence). This CDR3 contains 16 residues. The DNA of the CDR3 is TGTGCCAGCAGCCACGCTTGGAACTCTGGGGCCAACGTCCTGACTTTC. This gives the protein CASSHAWNSGANVLTF.